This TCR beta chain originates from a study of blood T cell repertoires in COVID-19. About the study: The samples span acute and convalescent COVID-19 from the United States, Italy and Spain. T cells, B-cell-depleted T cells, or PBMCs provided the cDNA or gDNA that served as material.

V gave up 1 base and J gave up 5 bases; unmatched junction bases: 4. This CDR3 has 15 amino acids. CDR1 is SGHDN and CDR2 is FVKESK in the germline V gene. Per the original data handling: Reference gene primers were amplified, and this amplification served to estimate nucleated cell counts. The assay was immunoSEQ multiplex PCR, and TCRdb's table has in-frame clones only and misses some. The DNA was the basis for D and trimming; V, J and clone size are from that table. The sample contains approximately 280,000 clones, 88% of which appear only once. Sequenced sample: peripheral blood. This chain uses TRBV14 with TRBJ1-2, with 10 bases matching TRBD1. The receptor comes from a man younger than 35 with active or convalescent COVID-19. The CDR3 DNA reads TGTGCCAGCAGCCAAGGGACAGGGGGTGGGTATGGCTACACCTTC. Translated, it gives CASSQGTGGGYGYTF.